This T cell receptor (beta chain) was identified in a study of cytomegalovirus exposure and HLA in healthy donors. Study-level background: The use of the same platform for the approximately 130 validation repertoires and the approximately 670 first-cohort repertoires was reported by a later analysis. Overall study results and limits: In the 100 to 150 validation repertoires, about 94% of cluster scores exceeded 0, per a later analysis.

Among the 110 or so subjects of the validation cohort, separate from the approximately 700-subject first cohort, were the donors. Note on this clone: Its cognate antigen is unknown.

Clones were read by immunoSEQ multiplex PCR, and TCRdb kept only the in-frame ones, dropping some. The sample carries around 60,000 clones, approximately 95% recorded once. Germline V gives CDR1 LGHNA, CDR2 YSLEER. V shed 0 bases and J shed 6 bases, with 9 bases lying between them. This CDR3 is built from 15 residues. Sequences were obtained from PBMCs. The rearrangement uses TRBV4-3 and TRBJ1-6; no definite D call. The receptor was derived from a young woman in good health and CMV-seropositive. In nucleotides, the CDR3 is TGCGCCAGCAGCCAAGAAGCCCCCGTTAATTCACCCCTCCACTTT. Translation gives CASSQEAPVNSPLHF.